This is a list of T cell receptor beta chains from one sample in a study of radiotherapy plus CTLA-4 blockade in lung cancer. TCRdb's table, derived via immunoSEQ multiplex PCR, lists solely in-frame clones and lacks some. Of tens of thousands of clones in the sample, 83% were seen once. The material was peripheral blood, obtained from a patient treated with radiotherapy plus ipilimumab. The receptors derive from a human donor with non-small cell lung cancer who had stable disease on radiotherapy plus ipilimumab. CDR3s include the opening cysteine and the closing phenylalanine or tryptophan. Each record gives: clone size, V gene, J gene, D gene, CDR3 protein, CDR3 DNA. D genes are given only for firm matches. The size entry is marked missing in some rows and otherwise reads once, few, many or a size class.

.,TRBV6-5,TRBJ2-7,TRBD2,CASSYTGRGIGEQYF,TGTGCCAGCAGTTACACCGGGCGGGGGATTGGGGAGCAGTACTTC
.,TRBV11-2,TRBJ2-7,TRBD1,CASSLDWGRGFEQYF,TGTGCCAGCAGCTTAGATTGGGGCAGGGGGTTCGAGCAGTACTTC
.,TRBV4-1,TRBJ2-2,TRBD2,CASSQRTSSTGELFF,TGCGCCAGCAGCCAGCGGACTAGTAGCACCGGGGAGCTGTTTTTT
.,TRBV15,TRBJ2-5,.,CATSRPGGQETQYF,TGTGCCACCAGCAGACCCGGTGGGCAAGAGACCCAGTACTTC
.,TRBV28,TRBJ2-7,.,CASRRHEQYF,TGTGCCAGCAGGAGGCACGAGCAGTACTTC
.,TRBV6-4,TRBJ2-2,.,CASSDSLLANRTGELFF,TGTGCCAGCAGTGACTCGTTGTTAGCGAACCGCACCGGGGAGCTGTTTTTT
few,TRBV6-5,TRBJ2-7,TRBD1,CASSSSGTGAYEQYF,TGTGCCAGCAGTTCCTCCGGGACAGGGGCCTACGAGCAGTACTTC
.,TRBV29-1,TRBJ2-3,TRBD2,CSAAPGTSGNTDTQYF,TGCAGCGCCGCACCGGGGACTAGCGGGAACACAGATACGCAGTATTTT
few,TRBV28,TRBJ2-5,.,CASSPSFASSQYF,TGTGCCAGCAGTCCCTCTTTTGCGTCATCCCAGTACTTC
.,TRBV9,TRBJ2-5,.,CASSVGGRAQETQYF,TGTGCCAGCAGCGTAGGTGGAAGAGCTCAAGAGACCCAGTACTTC
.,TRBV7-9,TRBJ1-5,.,CASSLDGYSNQPQHF,TGTGCCAGCAGTTTGGACGGATATAGCAATCAGCCCCAGCATTTT
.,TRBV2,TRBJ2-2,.,CASKTDLGTGELFF,TGTGCCAGCAAGACAGATCTGGGCACCGGGGAGCTGTTTTTT
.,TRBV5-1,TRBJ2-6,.,CASSPGGLSGANVLTF,TGCGCCAGCAGCCCGGGCGGTCTCTCTGGGGCCAACGTCCTGACTTTC
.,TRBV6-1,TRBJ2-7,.,CASSALNEQYF,TGTGCCAGCAGTGCGCTCAACGAGCAGTACTTC
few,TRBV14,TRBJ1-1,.,CASSQVRGNTEAFF,TGTGCCAGCAGCCAAGTCAGGGGGAACACTGAAGCTTTCTTT
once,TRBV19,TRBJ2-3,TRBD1,CASSFTGGTPDTQYF,TGTGCCAGTAGTTTTACAGGGGGCACACCGGATACGCAGTATTTT
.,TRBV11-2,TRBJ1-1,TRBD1,CASSLVRGGTEAFF,TGTGCCAGCAGCTTAGTCAGGGGGGGCACTGAAGCTTTCTTT
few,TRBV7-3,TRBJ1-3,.,CASSLLDPRSSGNTIYF,TGTGCCAGCAGCCTTCTCGATCCTCGAAGCTCTGGAAACACCATATATTTT
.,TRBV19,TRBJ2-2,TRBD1,CASSSLGQGPGELFF,TGTGCCAGTAGTAGTTTGGGACAGGGACCCGGGGAGCTGTTTTTT
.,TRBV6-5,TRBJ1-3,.,CASSYSLSSGNTIYF,TGTGCCAGCAGTTACTCCCTTTCCAGCGGAAACACCATATATTTT
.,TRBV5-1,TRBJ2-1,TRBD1,CASSPGTGSYNEQFF,TGCGCCAGCAGCCCGGGGACAGGCTCCTACAATGAGCAGTTCTTC
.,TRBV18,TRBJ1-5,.,CASSLLDRPSNQPQHF,TGTGCCAGCTCACTCTTAGACAGGCCTAGCAATCAGCCCCAGCATTTT
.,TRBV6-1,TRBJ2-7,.,CASSLTLPPYEQYF,TGTGCCAGCAGTCTTACCCTCCCCCCCTACGAGCAGTACTTC
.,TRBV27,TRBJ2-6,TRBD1,CASSRTGAGANVLTF,TGTGCCAGCAGTCGGACAGGGGCCGGGGCCAACGTCCTGACTTTC
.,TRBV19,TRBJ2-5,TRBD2,CASSTGTSGGETQYF,TGTGCCAGTAGTACGGGGACTAGCGGGGGTGAGACCCAGTACTTC
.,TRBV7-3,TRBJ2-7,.,CASSYSRGEQYF,TGTGCCAGCAGCTACTCTCGGGGTGAGCAGTACTTC
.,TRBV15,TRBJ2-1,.,CATSRDDLNEQFF,TGTGCCACCAGCAGAGATGACCTAAATGAGCAGTTCTTC
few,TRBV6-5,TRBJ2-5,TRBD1,CASSGYRGQETQYF,TGTGCCAGCAGTGGCTACAGGGGGCAAGAGACCCAGTACTTC
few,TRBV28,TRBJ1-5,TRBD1,CASRDRTGWQPQHF,TGTGCCAGCAGGGATAGGACAGGGTGGCAGCCCCAGCATTTT
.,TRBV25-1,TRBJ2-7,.,CASGRDPTYEQYF,TGTGCCAGCGGCCGGGACCCGACCTACGAGCAGTACTTC
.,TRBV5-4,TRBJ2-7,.,CASSSPTYEQYF,TGTGCCAGCAGCTCCCCAACCTACGAGCAGTACTTC
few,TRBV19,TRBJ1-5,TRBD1,CASSTNRGQPQHF,TGTGCCAGTAGTACAAACAGGGGTCAGCCCCAGCATTTT
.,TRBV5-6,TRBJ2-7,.,CASTPMGLKRNEQYF,TGTGCCAGCACACCGATGGGGCTAAAGCGGAACGAGCAGTACTTC
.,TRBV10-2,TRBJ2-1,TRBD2,CASRPRLAGGALDEQFF,TGCGCCAGCCGCCCCCGACTAGCGGGGGGGGCTCTCGATGAGCAGTTCTTC
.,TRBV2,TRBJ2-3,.,CASSRGATQYF,TGTGCCAGCTCCCGAGGGGCTACGCAGTATTTT
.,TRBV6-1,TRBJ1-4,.,CATTQGFSVEKLFF,TGTGCCACCACCCAGGGTTTCTCTGTTGAAAAACTGTTTTTT
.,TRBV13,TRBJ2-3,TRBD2,CASSLEGRTSGYF,TGTGCCAGCAGCTTAGAGGGCAGGACTAGCGGGTATTTT
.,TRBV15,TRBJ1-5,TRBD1,CATSRDPPGQGDQPQHF,TGTGCCACCAGCAGAGATCCGCCGGGACAGGGTGATCAGCCCCAGCATTTT
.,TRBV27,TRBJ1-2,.,CASSLKGRGYTF,TGTGCCAGCAGTTTAAAGGGTAGAGGCTACACCTTC
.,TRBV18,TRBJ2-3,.,CASSPVSTDTQYF,TGTGCCAGCTCACCCGTTAGCACAGATACGCAGTATTTT
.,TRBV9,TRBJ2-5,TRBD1,CASSVAGRGETQYF,TGTGCCAGCAGCGTAGCTGGCAGGGGGGAGACCCAGTACTTC
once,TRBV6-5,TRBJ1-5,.,CASRGGQPQHF,TGTGCCAGCAGGGGAGGTCAGCCCCAGCATTTT
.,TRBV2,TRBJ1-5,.,CASSEVLRKGRYSNQPQHF,TGTGCCAGCAGTGAAGTTCTAAGAAAAGGGAGGTATAGCAATCAGCCCCAGCATTTT
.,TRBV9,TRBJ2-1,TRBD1,CASSARQGANEQFF,TGTGCCAGCAGCGCCCGACAGGGGGCCAATGAGCAGTTCTTC
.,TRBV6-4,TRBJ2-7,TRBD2,CASSDTGTSGGSKYEQYF,TGTGCCAGCAGTGACACCGGGACTAGCGGGGGAAGCAAGTACGAGCAGTACTTC
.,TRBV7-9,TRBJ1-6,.,CASSLFGTENSPLHF,TGTGCCAGCAGCTTATTTGGCACAGAAAATTCACCCCTCCACTTT
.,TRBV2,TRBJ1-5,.,CASTESRAFNQPQHF,TGTGCCAGCACCGAAAGCCGGGCTTTTAATCAGCCCCAGCATTTT
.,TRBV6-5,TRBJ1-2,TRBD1,CASSPDRGNYGYTF,TGTGCCAGCAGTCCGGACAGGGGCAACTATGGCTACACCTTC
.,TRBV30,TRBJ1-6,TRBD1,CAWRRGTVNSPLHF,TGTGCCTGGAGGAGGGGGACAGTGAATTCACCCCTCCACTTT